This TCR beta chain was captured in a study of blood T cell repertoires in COVID-19. In the study overall: T cells, B-cell-depleted T cells, or PBMCs provided the cDNA or gDNA that served as material.

Each participant's cohort was designated according to participant-reported clinical history. V shed 6 bases and J 10 bases; nucleotides not matched to a gene: 2. The germline V gene encodes CDR1 MNHEY and CDR2 SVGAGI. There are 12 residues in the CDR3. In the original processing: The assay estimated nucleated cells by amplifying reference gene primers. The table came from immunoSEQ multiplex PCR; TCRdb's copy has only in-frame clones and leaves some out. The V and J calls and clone size were taken over from that table, and D and trimming were inferred from the DNA. The sample gives 300,000 to 500,000 clones, roughly 90% of which show up once; around 0.97% is in the top ten.

The sequence was obtained from a woman under 40 with acute COVID-19. Sequencing input: PBMCs or T cells enriched from blood (not recorded which). The V call is TRBV6-5, the J call TRBJ2-1, with 11 positions matching TRBD1. The CDR3 DNA is TGTGCCAGCAGCCGGACAGGGGGCGAGCAGTTCTTC. Its translation is CASSRTGGEQFF.